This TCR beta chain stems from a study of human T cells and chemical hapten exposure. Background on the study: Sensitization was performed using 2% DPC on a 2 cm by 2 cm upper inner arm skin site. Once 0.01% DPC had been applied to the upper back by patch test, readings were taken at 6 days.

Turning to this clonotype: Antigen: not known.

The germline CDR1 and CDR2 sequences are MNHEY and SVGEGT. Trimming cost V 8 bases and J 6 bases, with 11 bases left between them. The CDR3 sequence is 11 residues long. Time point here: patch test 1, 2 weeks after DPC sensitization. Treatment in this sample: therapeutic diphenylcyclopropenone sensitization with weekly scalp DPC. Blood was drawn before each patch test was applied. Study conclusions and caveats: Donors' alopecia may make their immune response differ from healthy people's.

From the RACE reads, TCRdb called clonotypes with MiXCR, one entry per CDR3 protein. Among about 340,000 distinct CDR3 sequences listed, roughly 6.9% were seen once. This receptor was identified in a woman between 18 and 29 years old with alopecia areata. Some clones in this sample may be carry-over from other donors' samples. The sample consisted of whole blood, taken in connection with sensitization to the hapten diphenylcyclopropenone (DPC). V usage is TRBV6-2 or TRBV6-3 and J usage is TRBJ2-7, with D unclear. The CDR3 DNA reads TGTGCCAGCGCCCAACGTCGCGAGCAGTACTTC. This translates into CASAQRREQYF.